The entry below gives a single T cell receptor beta chain sequence along with its context. Its specificity is unknown. Treatment described: oral pan-JAK inhibitor, 5-10 mg twice daily. The entry originates in a study of CD8+ T cells in alopecia areata. Findings and limits, study-wide: Many expanded lesional clones persisted in scalp and blood during tofacitinib. It was lesional scalp, especially alopecia totalis/universalis, that showed higher clonality than normal scalp. Normal skin contains resident alphabeta T cells, and these are also sequenced in scalp samples. Significant decreases in scalp clonality and expanded CD8+ clones followed tofacitinib treatment.

Germline values: CDR1 SQVTM, CDR2 ANQGSEA. CDR3 size: 13 residues. The V and J ends lost 6 bases and 1 base, in that order; junction bases with no gene match: 1. Following extraction, RNA underwent reverse transcription to cDNA, which served as the sequencing template. Some clones are missing from TCRdb's copy, which holds only in-frame ones; the method was immunoSEQ multiplex PCR. The table lists around 120,000 clones, 50% to 75% of them singletons. The source is a human donor with alopecia areata. This specimen was CD8+ T cells sorted from blood, taken at week 4, from a patient treated with tofacitinib. V gene TRBV29-1 combines with J gene TRBJ2-2; 8 nucleotides match TRBD1. The CDR3 nucleotides read TGCAGCGTACAGGGGGAGAACACCGGGGAGCTGTTTTTT. Translated: CSVQGENTGELFF.